The 12 T cell receptor beta chains below come from one sample, sequenced in a study of cytomegalovirus exposure and HLA in healthy donors (dated by TCRdb to 2016 to 2017). The library came from the immunoSEQ multiplex PCR assay. A mixture of 60 forward primers for TCR Vbeta segments and 13 reverse primers for TCR Jbeta segments was used in the multiplex PCR. TCRdb re-hosts the immuneACCESS table, in-frame sequences only. Its copies lack some clones; in the studies checked, an unresolved V gene accounts for under half of them, and the cause for the rest is not known. The table held for this sample gives roughly 65,000 clones. The ten largest clones capture approximately 15% of the sample. Input material: PBMCs. The receptors stem from a boy aged 5-17 years in good health and CMV-seronegative.

The rearrangement uses TRBV27 and TRBJ2-5; tentatively, D is TRBD1 (5 bases). This CDR3 is 13 amino acids long. Trimming pared 4 bases from V and 5 bases from J, leaving 11 bases between. CDR1 is MNHEY, CDR2 SMNVEV, per germline (reference sequence). This CDR3 is CASSSTARETQYF. The CDR3 DNA reads TGTGCCAGCAGTTCGACAGCGCGTGAGACCCAGTACTTC.

The rearrangement links TRBV5-1 to TRBJ1-1; weak D call: TRBD1 (6 bases). Looked up from germline, CDR1 is SGHRS and CDR2 is YFSETQ. CDR3 length equals 13 residues. Trimming shortened V by 4 bases and J by 6 bases, and 13 bases separated the two germline ends. DNA for the CDR3: TGCGCCAGCAGCCCCCCAGGGGTGCCTGAAGCTTTCTTT. Its translation: CASSPPGVPEAFF.

This rearrangement joins TRBV5-4 to TRBJ1-6, with 7 bases aligning to TRBD1. Germline values: CDR1 SGHNT, CDR2 YYREEE (reference sequence). This CDR3 region has 15 residues. With V trimmed by 5 bases and J by 10 bases, 12 bases remained unmatched. CDR3 bases: TGTGCCAGCAGAGACAGGACAGGCCTATTATCACCCCTCCACTTT. This gives the protein CASRDRTGLLSPLHF.

The V call is TRBV6-1, the J call TRBJ2-3, with 9 bases that match TRBD1. The V segment lost 10 bases and the J segment 3 bases; nucleotides outside the gene matches: 11. The CDR3 extends over 15 amino acids. The germline gives CDR1 MNHNS, CDR2 SASEGT. In DNA, the CDR3 is TGTGCCACCAACACGCTCGGACAGGGGACAGATACGCAGTATTTT. Translation gives CATNTLGQGTDTQYF.

The chain couples TRBV30 to TRBJ2-4; tentative D call: TRBD1 (5 bases). V lost 0 bases, J lost 8 bases, and 14 bases lay in between. The CDR3 consists of 14 residues. Per the germline V gene, CDR1 is GTSNPN and CDR2 is SVGIG (reference sequence). CDR3: CAWSVGQGWDIQYF. DNA for the CDR3: TGTGCCTGGAGTGTAGGGCAGGGCTGGGACATTCAGTACTTC.

About this clone itself: In this CDR3 the conserved last residue, phenylalanine or tryptophan, is missing, so a read error is likely. Because the CDR3's place on the DNA is in doubt, the DNA is left out and the CDR3 is given as listed by TCRdb. The CDR3 loop reads CASSLRGPVYL. The chain carries TRBV7-9 and TRBJ2-7; whether TRBD1, the table's D call, matches the DNA was not checked. Inclusive of both ends, the CDR3 amounts to 11 amino acids. The germline V gene encodes CDR1 SEHNR and CDR2 FQNEAQ (reference sequence).

The chain is built from TRBV9 and TRBJ2-2; 8 nucleotides align to TRBD2. Germline lookup yields CDR1 SGDLS and CDR2 YYNGEE. Losses at the gene ends were 0 bases for V and 0 bases for J; bases not matched to a gene: 1. The CDR3 is made up of 16 amino acids. The CDR3 region has the DNA TGTGCCAGCAGCGTAGGTAGCGGGGCGAACACCGGGGAGCTGTTTTTT. Protein product: CASSVGSGANTGELFF.

The V gene is TRBV6-1, the J gene TRBJ1-5, with D possibly being TRBD1 (5 bases). The ends were cut back, 7 bases at V and 3 bases at J, with 13 bases in the middle. CDR3 length: 14 residues. Looked up from germline, CDR1 is MNHNS and CDR2 is SASEGT. The CDR3 DNA follows: TGTGCCAGCATGCCTGGGGGGAACAATCAGCCCCAGCATTTT. Protein: CASMPGGNNQPQHF.

The V call is TRBV7-9, the J call TRBJ2-4; D ambiguous. The V end was cut by 4 bases, the J end by 0 bases, with 13 bases between. CDR3 length: 16 amino acids. Germline CDR1 and CDR2: SEHNR and FQNEAQ (reference sequence). CDR3 DNA sequence: TGTGCCAGCAGCTCCACTACCCACTTAGCCAAAAACATTCAGTACTTC. It codes for CASSSTTHLAKNIQYF.

The chain links TRBV27 to TRBJ2-1; 10 bases are shared with TRBD2. With V trimmed by 7 bases and J by 9 bases, 12 bases remained unmatched. Germline V lookup: CDR1 MNHEY, CDR2 SMNVEV (reference sequence). This CDR3 region has 15 residues. Here the CDR3 reads CASILLAGVGGEQFF. DNA of the CDR3: TGTGCCAGCATCCTGCTAGCGGGAGTCGGTGGTGAGCAGTTCTTC.

This chain connects TRBV6-5 to TRBJ1-4, with TRBD1 matching over 10 bases. The CDR3 has 14 amino acids. Trimming removed 5 bases from V and 8 bases from J; junction bases left unmatched: 5. CDR1 MNHEY and CDR2 SVGAGI come from the germline V gene. The CDR3 is CASSGQGEGEKLFF. The CDR3 DNA is TGTGCCAGCAGTGGACAGGGGGAAGGGGAAAAACTGTTTTTT.

This chain uses TRBV25-1 with TRBJ1-1, with D possibly matching TRBD1 (6 bases). This CDR3 spans 13 amino acids. V gave up 3 bases and J gave up 5 bases, with 10 bases separating them. Germline CDR1 is MGHDK and CDR2 is SYGVNS. CDR3 loop: CASSDRGETEAFF. CDR3 DNA: TGTGCCAGCAGTGACAGGGGTGAAACTGAAGCTTTCTTT.